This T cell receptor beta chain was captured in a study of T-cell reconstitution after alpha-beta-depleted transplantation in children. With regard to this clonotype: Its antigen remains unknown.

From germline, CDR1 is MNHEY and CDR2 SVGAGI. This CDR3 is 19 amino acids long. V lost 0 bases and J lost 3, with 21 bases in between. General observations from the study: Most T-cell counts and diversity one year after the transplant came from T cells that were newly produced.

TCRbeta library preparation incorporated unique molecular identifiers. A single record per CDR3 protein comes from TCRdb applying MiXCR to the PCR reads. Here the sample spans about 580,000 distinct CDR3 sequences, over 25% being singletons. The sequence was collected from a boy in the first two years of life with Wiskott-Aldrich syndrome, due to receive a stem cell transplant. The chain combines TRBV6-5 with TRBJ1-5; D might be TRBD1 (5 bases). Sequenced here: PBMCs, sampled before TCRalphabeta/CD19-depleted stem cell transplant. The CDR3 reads CASSYSLFQGLGLNQPQHF. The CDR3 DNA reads TGTGCCAGCAGTTACTCCCTCTTCCAGGGACTGGGACTCAATCAGCCCCAGCATTTT.